This TCR beta chain was sequenced in a study of control samples from healthy donors and cancer patients. CDR1 and CDR2 from the germline V gene are SGHTA and FQGNSA. V gave up 4 bases and J gave up 2 bases, with 19 bases separating them. This CDR3 comprises 17 residues. Clones were read by immunoSEQ multiplex PCR, and TCRdb kept only the in-frame ones, dropping some. The table includes about 82,000 clones, approximately 94% detected once. The receptor was isolated from a woman under 30 in good health. The chain carries TRBV7-2 and TRBJ2-3; the D gene is possibly TRBD2 (5 bases). The specimen sequenced was blood. The CDR3 region has the DNA TGTGCCAGCAGCTCTCCCGTCCCCGGACTTTTCACAGATACGCAGTATTTT. It specifies CASSSPVPGLFTDTQYF.